Below, 17 T cell receptor beta chains from the same sample are listed, as sequenced in a study of blood T cell repertoires in COVID-19 (TCRdb year 2020). The library was obtained by the immunoSEQ multiplex PCR assay. What TCRdb holds here is the immuneACCESS table cut down to in-frame rearrangements. Part of the clones is not present; checked against another copy, under half of the missing clones reflect an unresolved V gene, and the others are unexplained. The sample table records over 150,000 clones; roughly 88% of these occur just once. The ten biggest clones cover around 7% of the sample. Sequences were obtained from peripheral blood. The receptors come from a woman in her 40s with COVID-19, enrolled during active disease.

The chain has TRBV4-2 and TRBJ2-6; D call uncertain. The CDR3 extends over 15 amino acids. Trimming stripped 4 bases from V and 4 bases from J, with 11 bases between. Per the germline V gene, CDR1 is LGHNA and CDR2 is YNFKEQ. CDR3 in DNA: TGTGCCAGCAGCCCTCAGGTTTCCGGGGCCAACGTCCTGACTTTC. Amino acid sequence: CASSPQVSGANVLTF.

The V gene is TRBV7-8, the J gene TRBJ1-5, with D maybe TRBD1 (6 bases). CDR1 is SGHVS, CDR2 FQNEAQ, per germline. The V and J ends lost 3 bases and 5 bases respectively, with 11 bases between them. This CDR3 region has 14 residues. The CDR3 nucleotides are TGTGCCAGCAGCTTGGGGGCGGGGGATCAGCCCCAGCATTTT. Translated: CASSLGAGDQPQHF.

This sequence joins TRBV6-4 and TRBJ1-6, with 7 nucleotides matching TRBD1. CDR3 length: 15 residues. The V segment lost 5 bases and the J segment 7 bases; nucleotides outside the gene matches: 8. The germline CDR1 and CDR2 sequences are MRHNA and SNTAGT. The DNA for the CDR3 is TGTGCCAGCAGTCCAATAACAGGGGCCAATTCACCCCTCCACTTT. It yields the protein CASSPITGANSPLHF.

The chain combines TRBV5-4 with TRBJ2-1, with 8 bases lining up with TRBD2. The CDR3 consists of 16 residues. Losses at the gene ends were 0 bases for V and 5 bases for J; bases not matched to a gene: 7. CDR1 and CDR2 from the germline V gene are SGHNT and YYREEE (reference sequence). The CDR3 sequence is CASSLGGTSVNNEQFF. The CDR3 nucleotides read TGTGCCAGCAGCTTGGGGGGGACTAGTGTAAACAATGAGCAGTTCTTC.

The chain couples TRBV4-1 to TRBJ1-2, with unresolved D. Germline CDR1 and CDR2: MGHRA and YSYEKL. Trimming removed 5 bases from V and 3 bases from J, with 13 bases in between. The CDR3 contains 14 residues. The CDR3 DNA is TGCGCCAGCAGCTTACAGCAGCCGGACTATGGCTACACCTTC. Protein product: CASSLQQPDYGYTF.

This sequence joins TRBV7-8 and TRBJ2-3; D unresolved. The CDR3 is 17 residues long. Germline assignment: CDR1 SGHVS and CDR2 FQNEAQ. Trimming stripped 3 bases from V and 0 bases from J, with 16 bases between. This chain's CDR3 is CASSFLHLTISTDTQYF. CDR3 sequence (DNA): TGTGCCAGCAGCTTCCTACACTTGACAATAAGCACAGATACGCAGTATTTT.

The rearrangement uses TRBV5-1 and TRBJ1-1; D call uncertain. V lost 4 bases to trimming and J lost 4 bases, with 14 bases between them. The CDR3 runs 14 residues. Germline V gene data show CDR1 as SGHRS and CDR2 as YFSETQ. The CDR3 here is CASSPGLGSTEAFF. The CDR3 DNA is TGCGCCAGCAGCCCTGGCCTAGGCAGCACTGAAGCTTTCTTT.

The chain couples TRBV25-1 to TRBJ1-5; D gene uncertain. V lost 5 bases to trimming and J lost 2 bases, with 13 bases between them. The CDR3 runs to 15 residues. The germline gives CDR1 MGHDK, CDR2 SYGVNS. CDR3 nucleotide sequence: TGTGCCAGCAGTAGCTCGGAGGCGGGCAATCAGCCCCAGCATTTT. Translated: CASSSSEAGNQPQHF.

V and J are TRBV7-9 and TRBJ1-2; D possibly corresponds to TRBD1 (6 bases). The germline V and J ends were trimmed by 5 bases and 4 bases, with 20 bases remaining between them. The CDR3 runs to 16 residues. Germline lookup yields CDR1 SEHNR and CDR2 FQNEAQ (reference sequence). This CDR3 reads CASSPGNQAGAYGYTF. CDR3 nucleotides: TGTGCCAGCAGCCCCGGAAACCAGGCAGGGGCCTATGGCTACACCTTC. Full variable domain (remainder filled in from reference TRBV7-9 and TRBJ1-2): DTGVSQNPRHKITKRGQNVTFRCDPISEHNRLYWYRQTLGQGPEFLTYFQNEAQLEKSRLLSDRFSAERPKGSFSTLEIQRTEQGDSAMYLCASSPGNQAGAYGYTFGSGTRLTVV.

This clone came up a few times. The same CDR3 arises from other DNA sequences in this sample as well. The chain has TRBV19 and TRBJ2-7; TRBD2 might be the D (5 bases). Per the germline V gene, CDR1 is LNHDA and CDR2 is SQIVND (reference sequence). V was shortened by 5 bases and J by 4 bases, with 6 bases between the two germline ends. The CDR3 runs to 11 residues. CDR3 DNA: TGTGCCAGTAGTGAGGGTTACGAGCAGTACTTC. It yields the protein CASSEGYEQYF.

The chain uses TRBV6-5 and TRBJ2-1, with 12 positions matching TRBD2. The germline V gene has CDR1 MNHEY and CDR2 SVGAGI. CDR3 size: 15 residues. The ends lost 5 bases at V and 7 bases at J; junction bases unmatched: 6. Here the CDR3 reads CASSLTSGRVNEQFF. DNA of the CDR3: TGTGCCAGCAGTCTGACTAGCGGGAGAGTGAATGAGCAGTTCTTC.

This chain joins TRBV3-1 (or the pseudogene TRBV3-2) and TRBJ2-5, with 8 bases matching TRBD2. This CDR3 is 15 amino acids long. Germline CDR1 LGHDT, CDR2 YNNKEL (reference sequence). J lost 5 bases, V lost 4 bases, and 9 bases had no gene match. The CDR3 DNA reads as TGTGCCAGCAGCCTAACCCGGGAGGGCCGTGAGACCCAGTACTTC. It encodes CASSLTREGRETQYF.

The V and J genes are TRBV9 and TRBJ1-2; weak D call: TRBD1 (6 bases). Germline CDR1 SGDLS, CDR2 YYNGEE. The CDR3 has 12 amino acids. Trimming pared 0 bases from V and 8 bases from J, leaving 8 bases between. This CDR3 is CASSVDREGYTF. In nucleotides, the CDR3 is TGTGCCAGCAGCGTAGACAGGGAGGGCTACACCTTC.

The rearrangement joins TRBV19 to TRBJ1-5; possibly TRBD1 for D (5 bases). The CDR3 spans 14 residues. From germline, CDR1 is LNHDA and CDR2 SQIVND (reference sequence). Trimming stripped 3 bases from V and 2 bases from J, with 8 bases between. The CDR3 DNA follows: TGTGCCAGTAGTATCGGGGGTCGCAATCAGCCCCAGCATTTT. This sequence encodes CASSIGGRNQPQHF.

The chain links TRBV29-1 to TRBJ2-7; TRBD1 aligns across 7 bases. Germline CDR1 is SQVTM and CDR2 is ANQGSEA. V lost 3 bases and J lost 1; bases outside the gene matches: 0. The CDR3 extends over 12 amino acids. CDR3 DNA sequence: TGCAGCGTTGACAGGGGGTCCTACGAGCAGTACTTC. The encoded protein is CSVDRGSYEQYF.

CDR3 sequence: CASSLGPAGSETQYF. The DNA for the CDR3 is TGTGCCAGCAGTTTAGGTCCAGCGGGTAGTGAGACCCAGTACTTC. This sequence joins TRBV28 and TRBJ2-5, with D possibly TRBD2 on 6 matching bases. The CDR3 length is 15 residues. The V gene's germline CDR1 is MDHEN and CDR2 SYDVKM. Trimming took 2 bases from V and 5 from J, leaving 15 bases between them.

As to this clone: The junction departs from the called germline gene at one end, perhaps through a read error. The chain employs TRBV10-2 and TRBJ2-7, with D possibly being TRBD1 (5 bases). Germline CDR1 is WSHSY and CDR2 is SAAADI. The CDR3 extends over 12 amino acids. The CDR3 DNA sequence: TGCGCCAGCAGTGAGTCGAATAGGGGTATCAACTTC. Translating it yields CASSESNRGINF.